The clone carrying this TCR beta chain was recorded only once. Its antigen is as yet unknown. This specimen comes from a study of cytomegalovirus exposure and HLA in healthy donors. Looking at the study overall: The early release's HLA-typed donors yielded 80 million to 95 million unique TCRs. Findings and limits, study-wide: CMV serostatus was the sole immune exposure information available.

This CDR3 comprises 14 residues. With V trimmed by 5 bases and J by 8 bases, 6 bases remained unmatched. The germline V gene encodes CDR1 SGHNT and CDR2 YENEEA. It was with 60 Vbeta and 13 Jbeta primers that the PCR ran. Generated by immunoSEQ multiplex PCR, the TCRdb table keeps only in-frame clones and is missing some. The sample contains about 160,000 clones, about 71% of which appear only once. The source of this sequence is a woman under 40 in good health and CMV-seronegative. The chain couples TRBV11-3 to TRBJ2-1, with TRBD1 matching over 10 bases. Sample: PBMCs. CDR3 sequence reads: CASSLRDRGYEQFF. DNA of the CDR3: TGTGCCAGCAGCCTCCGGGACAGGGGCTATGAGCAGTTCTTC.